One and the same sample provided the 14 T cell receptor beta chains below, sequenced in a study of T cell responses to AZD1222 COVID-19 vaccine. Only in-frame clones appear in the TCRdb table, and some are missing; sequencing was by immunoSEQ multiplex PCR. The top ten clones hold under 50% of a sample with roughly 100,000 clones, 75% to 95% of them seen once. This specimen was peripheral blood, taken on day 0 of AZD1222 vaccination. The receptor set was obtained from an adult in good health.

The chain couples TRBV5-1 to TRBJ2-1; the D gene is possibly TRBD2 (5 bases). Germline CDR1 is SGHRS and CDR2 is YFSETQ. Trimming took off 1 base at V and 9 bases at J, with 8 bases between the two ends. The CDR3 loop spans 12 amino acids. The CDR3 DNA sequence: TGCGCCAGCAGCTTGCGGGGTCCTGAGCAGTTCTTC. Residues: CASSLRGPEQFF.

V gene TRBV6-1 combines with J gene TRBJ1-5; D is unresolved. In germline, CDR1 is MNHNS, CDR2 SASEGT. V was shortened by 2 bases and J by 0 bases, with 14 bases between the two germline ends. This CDR3 is built from 17 residues. The CDR3 DNA reads TGTGCCAGCAGTGAATCGGGCACGGGAGATAGCAATCAGCCCCAGCATTTT. It codes for CASSESGTGDSNQPQHF.

This rearrangement joins TRBV15 to TRBJ2-2, with D perhaps matching TRBD1 or TRBD2 (5 bases each). Germline values: CDR1 LNHNV, CDR2 YYDKDF (reference sequence). V lost 9 bases, J lost 0 bases, and 14 bases lay in between. The CDR3 extends over 15 amino acids. CDR3 in amino acids: CATGTDYANTGELFF. For the CDR3, the DNA is TGTGCCACGGGGACGGATTACGCGAACACCGGGGAGCTGTTTTTT.

The gene calls are TRBV5-1 and TRBJ2-1; the match to TRBD2 covers 9 bases. The CDR3 has 17 residues. J lost 5 bases, V lost 5 bases, and 14 bases had no gene match. Germline-derived CDR1 and CDR2 are SGHRS and YFSETQ. CDR3 protein: CASRGAVAGAGHNEQFF. Written as DNA, the CDR3 is TGCGCCAGCAGAGGGGCGGTAGCGGGAGCGGGCCACAATGAGCAGTTCTTC. Together with reference TRBV5-1 and TRBJ2-1, the CDR3 gives the full variable domain: KAGVTQTPRYLIKTRGQQVTLSCSPISGHRSVSWYQQTPGQGLQFLFEYFSETQRNKGNFPGRFSGRQFSNSRSEMNVSTLELGDSALYLCASRGAVAGAGHNEQFFGPGTRLTVL.

The rearrangement joins TRBV18 to TRBJ2-1, with 8 bases aligning to TRBD2. Trimming removed 3 bases from V and 7 bases from J; junction bases left unmatched: 8. CDR3 size: 15 residues. Germline V lookup: CDR1 KGHSH, CDR2 LQKENI. CDR3 loop: CASSPPTGGGNEQFF. CDR3 bases: TGTGCCAGCTCACCGCCTACCGGCGGGGGGAATGAGCAGTTCTTC.

In this sample, this clone turned up a few times. The chain combines TRBV20-1 with TRBJ1-4; D remains unclear. The germline CDR1 and CDR2 sequences are DFQATT and SNEGSKA (reference sequence). V was shortened by 3 bases and J by 8 bases, with 10 bases between the two germline ends. The CDR3 is 12 residues long. The CDR3 here is CSASSGGEKLFF. The CDR3 nucleotides read TGCAGTGCTAGTTCGGGAGGCGAAAAACTGTTTTTT.

The chain uses TRBV5-6 and TRBJ2-7; 9 bases agree with TRBD2. The CDR3 spans 15 residues. J was trimmed by 4 bases and V by 4 bases; bases with no gene match: 9. CDR1 is SGHDT and CDR2 is YYEEEE in the germline V gene. The DNA for the CDR3 is TGTGCCAGCAGCGGGCGCCTAGCGGGGCGATACGAGCAGTACTTC. Residues: CASSGRLAGRYEQYF.

V usage is TRBV28 and J usage is TRBJ2-7; D is perhaps TRBD1 or TRBD2 (7 bases each). Germline CDR1 and CDR2: MDHEN and SYDVKM. The V end lost 10 bases, the J end lost 4 bases, and 17 bases lay between the germline ends. This CDR3 contains 13 residues. CDR3 nucleotide sequence: TGTGCCACCCTCAGGGGGGGAGATTACGAGCAGTACTTC. Translated, it gives CATLRGGDYEQYF. The full variable domain, with the rest looked up from reference TRBV28 and TRBJ2-7, is DVKVTQSSRYLVKRTGEKVFLECVQDMDHENMFWYRQDPGLGLRLIYFSYDVKMKEKGDIPEGYSVSREKKERFSLILESASTNQTSMYLCATLRGGDYEQYFGPGTRLTVT.

The chain links TRBV6-1 to TRBJ1-2, with D possibly TRBD1 on 5 matching bases. CDR1 is MNHNS and CDR2 is SASEGT in the germline V gene. This CDR3 has 14 residues. V was clipped by 4 bases and J by 4 bases, with 13 bases between them. This CDR3 is CASSGAGGVYGYTF. The CDR3, as DNA: TGTGCCAGCAGTGGAGCTGGGGGGGTCTATGGCTACACCTTC.

This chain joins TRBV28 and TRBJ2-7; D call uncertain. Germline CDR1 is MDHEN and CDR2 is SYDVKM. Trimming took 7 bases from V and 0 from J, leaving 7 bases between them. This CDR3 is built from 12 residues. DNA for the CDR3: TGTGCCAGCACGGCTAGCTCCTACGAGCAGTACTTC. It codes for CASTASSYEQYF.

This rearrangement joins TRBV3-1 (or the pseudogene TRBV3-2) to TRBJ1-3; no reliable D call. Trimming cost V 1 base and J 8 bases, with 3 bases left between them. This CDR3 spans 11 amino acids. Germline loops: CDR1 LGHDT, CDR2 YNNKEL (reference sequence). As DNA, the CDR3 is TGTGCCAGCAGCCAAGGGCACACCATATATTTT. Translating it yields CASSQGHTIYF.

This chain links TRBV3-1 (or the pseudogene TRBV3-2) with TRBJ2-7, with 9 nucleotides matching TRBD1. This CDR3 comprises 15 residues. Germline values: CDR1 LGHDT, CDR2 YNNKEL (reference sequence). The V segment lost 2 bases and the J segment 2 bases; nucleotides outside the gene matches: 4. CDR3 amino acids: CASSQPGTGTYEQYF. The DNA of the CDR3 is TGTGCCAGCAGCCAACCCGGGACAGGGACCTACGAGCAGTACTTC.

The chain recombines TRBV5-1 with TRBJ2-7; 10 positions agree with TRBD2. The CDR3 is 14 residues long. Per the germline V gene, CDR1 is SGHRS and CDR2 is YFSETQ. After removal of 1 base from V and 5 bases from J, the junction contained 3 bases not matched to a gene. The CDR3 loop reads CASSLTSGINEQYF. CDR3 bases: TGCGCCAGCAGCTTGACTAGCGGGATCAACGAGCAGTACTTC. Together with reference TRBV5-1 and TRBJ2-7, the CDR3 gives the full variable domain: KAGVTQTPRYLIKTRGQQVTLSCSPISGHRSVSWYQQTPGQGLQFLFEYFSETQRNKGNFPGRFSGRQFSNSRSEMNVSTLELGDSALYLCASSLTSGINEQYFGPGTRLTVT.

The CDR3 coding sequence is TGTGCCAGCAGCCTCCGGGACCTCACGGGGGGTGAAAAACTGTTTTTT. Protein sequence: CASSLRDLTGGEKLFF. The chain employs TRBV7-2 and TRBJ1-4, with D perhaps TRBD1 (5 bases). The germline CDR1 and CDR2 sequences are SGHTA and FQGNSA. This CDR3 comprises 16 residues. The V gene lost 5 bases and the J gene lost 7 bases, with 20 bases spanning the gap.